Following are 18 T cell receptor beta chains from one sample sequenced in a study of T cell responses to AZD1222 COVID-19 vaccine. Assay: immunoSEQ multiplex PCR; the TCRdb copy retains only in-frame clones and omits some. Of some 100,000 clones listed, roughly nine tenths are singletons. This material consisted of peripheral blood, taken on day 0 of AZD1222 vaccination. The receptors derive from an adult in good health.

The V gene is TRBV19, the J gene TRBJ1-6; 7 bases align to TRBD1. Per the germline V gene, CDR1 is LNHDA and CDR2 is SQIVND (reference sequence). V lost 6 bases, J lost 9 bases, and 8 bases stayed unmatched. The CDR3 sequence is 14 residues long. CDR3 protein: CASRSDRTSSPLHF. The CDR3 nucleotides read TGTGCCAGTAGATCGGACAGGACTAGTTCACCCCTCCACTTT. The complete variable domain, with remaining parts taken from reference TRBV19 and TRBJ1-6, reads DGGITQSPKYLFRKEGQNVTLSCEQNLNHDAMYWYRQDPGQGLRLIYYSQIVNDFQKGDIAEGYSVSREKKESFPLTVTSAQKNPTAFYLCASRSDRTSSPLHFGNGTRLTVT.

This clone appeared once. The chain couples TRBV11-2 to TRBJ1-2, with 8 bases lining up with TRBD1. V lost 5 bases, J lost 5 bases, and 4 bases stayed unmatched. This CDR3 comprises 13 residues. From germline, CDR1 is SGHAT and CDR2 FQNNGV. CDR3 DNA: TGTGCCAGCAGCGGTCGACAGGGGTATGGCTACACCTTC. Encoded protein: CASSGRQGYGYTF.

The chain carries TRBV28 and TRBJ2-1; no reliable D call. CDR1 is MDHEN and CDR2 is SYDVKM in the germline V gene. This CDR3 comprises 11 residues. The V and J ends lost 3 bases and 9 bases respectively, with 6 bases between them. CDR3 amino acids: CASSFVGEQFF. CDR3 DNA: TGTGCCAGCAGTTTTGTGGGTGAGCAGTTCTTC.

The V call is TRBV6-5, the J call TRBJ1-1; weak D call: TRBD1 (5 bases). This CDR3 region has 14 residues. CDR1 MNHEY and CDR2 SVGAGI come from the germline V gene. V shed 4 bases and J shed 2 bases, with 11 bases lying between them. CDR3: CASSSWGENTEAFF. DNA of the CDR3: TGTGCCAGCAGTTCCTGGGGGGAAAACACTGAAGCTTTCTTT.

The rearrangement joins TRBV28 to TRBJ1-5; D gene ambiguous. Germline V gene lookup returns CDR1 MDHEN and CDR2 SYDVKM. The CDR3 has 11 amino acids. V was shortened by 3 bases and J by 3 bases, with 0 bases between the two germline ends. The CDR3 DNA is TGTGCCAGCAGTTTCAATCAGCCCCAGCATTTT. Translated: CASSFNQPQHF.

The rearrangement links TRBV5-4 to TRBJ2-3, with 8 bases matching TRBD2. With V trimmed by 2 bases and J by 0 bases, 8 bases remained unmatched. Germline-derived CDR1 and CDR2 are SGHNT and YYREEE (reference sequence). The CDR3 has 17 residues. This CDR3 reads CASSFGAGGPSTDTQYF. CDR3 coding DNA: TGTGCCAGCAGCTTCGGCGCGGGGGGCCCGAGCACAGATACGCAGTATTTT.

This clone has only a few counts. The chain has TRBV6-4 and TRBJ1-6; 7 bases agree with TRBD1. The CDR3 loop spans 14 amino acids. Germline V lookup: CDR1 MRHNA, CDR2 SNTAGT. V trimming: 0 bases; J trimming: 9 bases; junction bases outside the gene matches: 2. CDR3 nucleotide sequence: TGTGCCAGCAGTGACTCAGGGGGCGCTTCACCCCTCCACTTT. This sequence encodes CASSDSGGASPLHF.

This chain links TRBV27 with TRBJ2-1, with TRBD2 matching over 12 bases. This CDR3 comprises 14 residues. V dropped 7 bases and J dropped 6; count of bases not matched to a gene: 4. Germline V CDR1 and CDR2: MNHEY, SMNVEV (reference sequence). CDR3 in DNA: TGTGCCAGCACTGGACTAGCGGGGACCAATGAGCAGTTCTTC. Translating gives CASTGLAGTNEQFF.

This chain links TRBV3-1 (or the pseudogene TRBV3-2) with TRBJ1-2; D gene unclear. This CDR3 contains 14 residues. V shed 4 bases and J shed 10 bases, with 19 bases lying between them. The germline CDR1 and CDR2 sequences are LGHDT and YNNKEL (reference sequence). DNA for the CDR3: TGTGCCAGCAGCCCGACCTTACTGCCAGGACCCTACACCTTC. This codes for CASSPTLLPGPYTF.

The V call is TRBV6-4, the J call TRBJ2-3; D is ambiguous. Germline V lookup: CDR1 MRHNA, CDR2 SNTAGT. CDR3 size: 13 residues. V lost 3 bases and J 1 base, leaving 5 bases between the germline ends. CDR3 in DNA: TGTGCCAGCAGTGAAGAGGGCACAGATACGCAGTATTTT. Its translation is CASSEEGTDTQYF.

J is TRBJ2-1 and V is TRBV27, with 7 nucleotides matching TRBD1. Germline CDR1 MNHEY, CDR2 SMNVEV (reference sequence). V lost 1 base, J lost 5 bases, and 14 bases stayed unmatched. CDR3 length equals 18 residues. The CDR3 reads CASSLWGRQGLVNNEQFF. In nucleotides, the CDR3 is TGTGCCAGCAGTTTATGGGGGCGACAGGGATTGGTAAACAATGAGCAGTTCTTC.

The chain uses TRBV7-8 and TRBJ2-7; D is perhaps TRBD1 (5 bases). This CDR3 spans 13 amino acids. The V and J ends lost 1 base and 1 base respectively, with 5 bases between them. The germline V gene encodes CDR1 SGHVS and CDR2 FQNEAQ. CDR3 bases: TGTGCCAGCAGCTTAGACAGGTCCTACGAGCAGTACTTC. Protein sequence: CASSLDRSYEQYF.

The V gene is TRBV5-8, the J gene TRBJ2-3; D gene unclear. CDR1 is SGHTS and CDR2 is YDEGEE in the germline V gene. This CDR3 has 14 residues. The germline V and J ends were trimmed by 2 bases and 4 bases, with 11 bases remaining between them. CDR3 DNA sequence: TGTGCCAGCAGCTTTGGAAAAAGTCCAGATACGCAGTATTTT. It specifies CASSFGKSPDTQYF.

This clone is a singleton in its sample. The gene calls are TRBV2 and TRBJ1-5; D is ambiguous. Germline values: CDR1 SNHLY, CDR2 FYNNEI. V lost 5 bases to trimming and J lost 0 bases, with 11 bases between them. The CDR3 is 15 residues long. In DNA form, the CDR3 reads TGTGCCAGCAGTCTGACATACTCTAGCAATCAGCCCCAGCATTTT. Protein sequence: CASSLTYSSNQPQHF.

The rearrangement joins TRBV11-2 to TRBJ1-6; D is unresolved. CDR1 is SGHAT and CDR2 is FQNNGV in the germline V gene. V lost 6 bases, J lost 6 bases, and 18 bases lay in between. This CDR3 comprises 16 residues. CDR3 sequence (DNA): TGTGCCAGCAGAAGCTTAGTGGGCGAAACTAATTCACCCCTCCACTTT. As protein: CASRSLVGETNSPLHF.

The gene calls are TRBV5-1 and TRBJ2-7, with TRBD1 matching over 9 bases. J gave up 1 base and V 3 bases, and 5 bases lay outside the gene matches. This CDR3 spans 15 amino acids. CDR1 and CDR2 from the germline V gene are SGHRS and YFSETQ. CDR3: CASSWGQGGSYEQYF. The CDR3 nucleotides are TGCGCCAGCAGCTGGGGACAGGGAGGTTCCTACGAGCAGTACTTC. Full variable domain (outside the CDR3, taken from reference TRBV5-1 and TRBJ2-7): KAGVTQTPRYLIKTRGQQVTLSCSPISGHRSVSWYQQTPGQGLQFLFEYFSETQRNKGNFPGRFSGRQFSNSRSEMNVSTLELGDSALYLCASSWGQGGSYEQYFGPGTRLTVT.

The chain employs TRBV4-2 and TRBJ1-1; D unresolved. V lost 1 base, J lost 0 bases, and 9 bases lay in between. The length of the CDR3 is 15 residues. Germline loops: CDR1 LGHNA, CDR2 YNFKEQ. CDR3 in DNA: TGTGCCAGCAGCCAAGGGGAAGAGATGAACACTGAAGCTTTCTTT. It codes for CASSQGEEMNTEAFF.

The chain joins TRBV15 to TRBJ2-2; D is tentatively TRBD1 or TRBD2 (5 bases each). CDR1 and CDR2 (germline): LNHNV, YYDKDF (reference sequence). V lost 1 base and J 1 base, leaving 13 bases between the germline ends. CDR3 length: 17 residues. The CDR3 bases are TGTGCCACCAGCAGAGCTTCCGGGACGGTGAACACCGGGGAGCTGTTTTTT. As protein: CATSRASGTVNTGELFF.